The entry below describes one TCR beta chain. Here immunoSEQ multiplex PCR was the method, and the copy in TCRdb shows in-frame clones only, minus some. The sample yields 250,000 to 300,000 clones, about 86% seen once. V shed 6 bases and J 5 bases; nucleotides not matched to a gene: 9. This CDR3 is 15 amino acids long. Germline V gives CDR1 SNHLY, CDR2 FYNNEI. These data originate in a study of blood T cell repertoires in COVID-19. Overall study: The cDNA or gDNA used as material had been derived from T cells, B-cell-depleted T cells, or PBMCs.

The V gene is TRBV2, the J gene TRBJ1-4, with TRBD1 matching 7 bases. This TCR came from a woman aged 25 to 39 with COVID-19, enrolled during active disease. The sequenced sample consisted of peripheral blood. CDR3 amino acids: CASRTYRGSNEKLFF. The DNA of the CDR3 is TGTGCCAGCAGGACGTACAGGGGATCAAATGAAAAACTGTTTTTT.